This is a list of T cell receptor beta chains from one sample in a study of cytomegalovirus exposure and HLA in healthy donors. Libraries were prepared by immunoSEQ multiplex PCR; TCRdb keeps only in-frame clonotypes and omits some of them. The sample has 120,000 to 150,000 clones; the top ten hold about 2.2%. The specimen sequenced was PBMCs. These receptors all stem from a woman under 30 in good health and CMV-seronegative. Both conserved end residues are trimmed from each CDR3. The order of the fields is V gene, CDR3 length, J gene, CDR3 protein.

>TRBV9|16|TRBJ2-3
ASSALPGQGASTDTQY
>TRBV7-8|9|TRBJ1-4
ASKGTGELF
>TRBV7-9|12|TRBJ2-5
ASSLKNRGETQY
>TRBV9|16|TRBJ2-3
ASSVGISGTSGTDTQY
>TRBV6-4|12|TRBJ2-1
ASSEGLEGGEQF
>TRBV4-3|14|TRBJ1-1
ASSQVGYTVDTEAF
>TRBV2|12|TRBJ1-1
ASSEGRVVTEAF
>TRBV28|11|TRBJ1-1
ASSLSRGTEAF
>TRBV11-1|15|TRBJ2-1
ASSRLFGTSGSNEQF
>TRBV4-2|13|TRBJ2-1
ASSQESASRSEQF
>TRBV2|13|TRBJ1-1
ASSENHISNTEAF
>TRBV30|12|TRBJ2-5
AWGLRGASETQY
>TRBV21-1|11|TRBJ1-2
ASSKGRPYGYT
>TRBV7-2|11|TRBJ1-5
ASSFDRAQPQH
>TRBV7-2|13|TRBJ2-1
ASSLFSPVKNEQF
>TRBV5-4|11|TRBJ2-1
ASSPTEGNEQF
>TRBV30|11|TRBJ1-2
AWGPQGNYGYT
>TRBV6-4|13|TRBJ2-3
ASSEASGSTDTQY
>TRBV30|11|TRBJ2-1
AYGRGDYNEQF
>TRBV7-2|12|TRBJ2-3
ASSWDSFTDTQY
>TRBV10-3|16|TRBJ1-3
AISETTRDRQSGNTIY
>TRBV28|11|TRBJ2-1
ASRDSGSNEQF
>TRBV5-4|12|TRBJ2-2
ASSLSTNTGELF
>TRBV5-1|13|TRBJ2-5
ASSRLAGDQETQY
>TRBV6-1|11|TRBJ1-5
ASGDRAFQPQH
>TRBV5-8|13|TRBJ2-6
ASSLEGLGANVLT
>TRBV7-2|12|TRBJ2-3
ASSLSGSTDTQY
>TRBV6-1|10|TRBJ2-1
ASDSSYNEQF
>TRBV7-6|13|TRBJ1-2
ASSLSPRGLGGYT
>TRBV11-1|16|TRBJ2-3
ASSPRTPGTSVTDTQY
>TRBV23-1|14|TRBJ1-1
ASSQIVGQGDTEAF
>TRBV27|12|TRBJ1-4
ASRAQGAEEKLF
>TRBV5-1|11|TRBJ2-7
ATAPGGGYEQY
>TRBV19|13|TRBJ1-1
ASSDQGGLNTEAF
>TRBV25-1|16|TRBJ2-3
ASSPFTGGRLDTDTQY
>TRBV9|13|TRBJ2-3
ASSVNRDTRDTQY
>TRBV15|15|TRBJ2-7
ATSRDQGTIVSYEQY
>TRBV7-2|11|TRBJ1-2
ASSPQGDYGYT
>TRBV27|7|TRBJ2-5
ARQETQY